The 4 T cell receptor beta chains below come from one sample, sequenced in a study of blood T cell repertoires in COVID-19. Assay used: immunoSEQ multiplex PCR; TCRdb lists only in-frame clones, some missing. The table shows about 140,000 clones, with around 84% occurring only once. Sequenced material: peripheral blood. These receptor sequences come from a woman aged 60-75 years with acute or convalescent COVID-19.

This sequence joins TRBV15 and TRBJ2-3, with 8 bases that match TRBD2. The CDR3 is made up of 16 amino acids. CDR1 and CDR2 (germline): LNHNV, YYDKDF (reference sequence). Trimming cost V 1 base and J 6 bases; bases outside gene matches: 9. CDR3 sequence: CATSRGLAGSGDTQYF. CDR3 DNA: TGTGCCACCAGCAGAGGGCTAGCGGGCTCCGGGGATACGCAGTATTTT.

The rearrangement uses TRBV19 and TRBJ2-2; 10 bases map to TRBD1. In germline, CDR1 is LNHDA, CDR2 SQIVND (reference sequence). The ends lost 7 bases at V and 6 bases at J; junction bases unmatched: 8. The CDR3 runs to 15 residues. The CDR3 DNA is TGTGCCAGTATGATTGGGACAGGGGTCTCCGGGGAGCTGTTTTTT. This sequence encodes CASMIGTGVSGELFF. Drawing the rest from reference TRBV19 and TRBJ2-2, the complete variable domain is DGGITQSPKYLFRKEGQNVTLSCEQNLNHDAMYWYRQDPGQGLRLIYYSQIVNDFQKGDIAEGYSVSREKKESFPLTVTSAQKNPTAFYLCASMIGTGVSGELFFGEGSRLTVL.

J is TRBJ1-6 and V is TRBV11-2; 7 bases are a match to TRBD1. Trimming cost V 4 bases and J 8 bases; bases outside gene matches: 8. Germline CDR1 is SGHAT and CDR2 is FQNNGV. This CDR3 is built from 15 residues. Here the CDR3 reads CASSSTGTVDSPLHF. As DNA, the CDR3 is TGTGCCAGCAGCTCGACCGGGACAGTTGATTCACCCCTCCACTTT.

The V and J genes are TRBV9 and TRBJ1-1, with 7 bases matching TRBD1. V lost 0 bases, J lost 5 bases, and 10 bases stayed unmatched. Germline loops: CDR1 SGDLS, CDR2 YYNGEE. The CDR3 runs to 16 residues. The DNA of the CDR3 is TGTGCCAGCAGCGTAGGTGTGGGGATACAGGGGACTGAAGCTTTCTTT. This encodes CASSVGVGIQGTEAFF.